The 21 T cell receptor beta chains below all came from one sample that was sequenced in a study of Ad26.COV2.S vaccination and SARS-CoV-2 variants. Sequenced by immunoSEQ multiplex PCR; TCRdb stores in-frame clones only, minus some. The data contain some 190,000 clones, around 88% of them singletons. The specimen was peripheral blood, collected after recovery from COVID-19. These TCRs come from a human donor who had recovered from COVID-19.

The rearrangement uses TRBV7-9 and TRBJ2-2; D may correspond to TRBD1 or TRBD2 (5 bases each). Germline V gene data show CDR1 as SEHNR and CDR2 as FQNEAQ (reference sequence). The CDR3 is 14 amino acids. V was pared by 8 bases and J by 4 bases, with 14 bases between. As DNA, the CDR3 is TGTGCCAGCGGGGCTAGCTTACTCACCGGGGAGCTGTTTTTT. It translates to CASGASLLTGELFF. The variable domain in full, completed from reference TRBV7-9 and TRBJ2-2, reads DTGVSQNPRHKITKRGQNVTFRCDPISEHNRLYWYRQTLGQGPEFLTYFQNEAQLEKSRLLSDRFSAERPKGSFSTLEIQRTEQGDSAMYLCASGASLLTGELFFGEGSRLTVL.

This clone was counted between two and nine times. The rearrangement uses TRBV6-5 and TRBJ1-1; 10 bases fit TRBD1. CDR3 length equals 12 residues. The germline V gene encodes CDR1 MNHEY and CDR2 SVGAGI. V trimming: 6 bases; J trimming: 10 bases; junction bases outside the gene matches: 5. The CDR3 loop is CASSNWDRGAFF. The CDR3, as DNA: TGTGCCAGCAGCAACTGGGACAGGGGAGCTTTCTTT.

This chain links TRBV6-1 with TRBJ1-6; 7 positions match TRBD1. There are 15 residues in the CDR3. Germline V gene sequence: CDR1 MNHNS, CDR2 SASEGT. V gave up 2 bases and J gave up 7 bases; unmatched junction bases: 5. CDR3 in DNA: TGTGCCAGCAGTGAAAGTCCAGGGGGAAATTCACCCCTCCACTTT. It is translated as CASSESPGGNSPLHF.

This clone was counted between two and nine times. The chain employs TRBV6-2 or TRBV6-3 and TRBJ1-1; 7 nucleotides match TRBD1. V dropped 6 bases and J dropped 6; count of bases not matched to a gene: 10. The CDR3 is 14 residues long. The germline gives CDR1 MNHEY, CDR2 SVGEGT. The CDR3 DNA is TGTGCCAGCAGCCCCGGGACAGTGTTTGCTGAAGCTTTCTTT. As protein: CASSPGTVFAEAFF.

The chain joins TRBV6-5 to TRBJ2-7; 9 positions match TRBD1. V shed 5 bases, J shed 7 bases, and the junction held 12 bases outside the gene matches. The germline gives CDR1 MNHEY, CDR2 SVGAGI. The CDR3 length is 15 residues. DNA for the CDR3: TGTGCCAGCAGTAGGCCGGGACAGGGAATACGAGAGCAGTACTTC. This translates into CASSRPGQGIREQYF.

The V call is TRBV2, the J call TRBJ1-4, with D unclear. The V gene lost 5 bases and the J gene lost 8 bases, with 15 bases spanning the gap. Germline CDR1 reads SNHLY; CDR2 reads FYNNEI. The CDR3 sequence is 14 residues long. The CDR3 nucleotides read TGTGCCAGCAGTCGGGCCACCCTGGGGGAAAAACTGTTTTTT. Protein product: CASSRATLGEKLFF.

CDR3 nucleotides: TGTGCCAGTAGTCCCACCCCCAGCTGGGGGCAGGATGAAAAACTGTTTTTT. It yields the protein CASSPTPSWGQDEKLFF. The V call is TRBV19, the J call TRBJ1-4; a weak D match, TRBD1 (6 bases). V was cut by 5 bases and J by 6 bases, with 22 bases left in between. Germline V gives CDR1 LNHDA, CDR2 SQIVND (reference sequence). This CDR3 comprises 17 residues.

The chain is built from TRBV4-1 and TRBJ1-1, with a tentative D call TRBD1 (6 bases). Germline V CDR1 and CDR2: MGHRA, YSYEKL. This CDR3 has 16 amino acids. Trimming took 2 bases from V and 1 from J, leaving 14 bases between them. The CDR3 coding sequence is TGCGCCAGCAGCCAATCCCAGTTAGGGGGGAACACTGAAGCTTTCTTT. Protein sequence: CASSQSQLGGNTEAFF.

The chain combines TRBV12-3 or TRBV12-4 with TRBJ2-7, with D uncertain. The CDR3 consists of 13 residues. V lost 1 base to trimming and J lost 3 bases, with 7 bases between them. DNA for the CDR3: TGTGCCAGCAGTTTAGGGGCTGTCTACGAGCAGTACTTC. Translation: CASSLGAVYEQYF.

V usage is TRBV5-5 and J usage is TRBJ2-3, with 7 bases aligning to TRBD1. Looked up from germline, CDR1 is SGHKS and CDR2 is YYEKEE (reference sequence). With V trimmed by 3 bases and J by 5 bases, 6 bases remained unmatched. The CDR3 sequence is 14 residues long. CDR3 DNA sequence: TGTGCCAGCAGCTACCGACAGGGCGGAGATACGCAGTATTTT. Protein: CASSYRQGGDTQYF.

The chain combines TRBV4-1 with TRBJ2-5; D is unresolved. The CDR3 sequence is 12 residues long. Germline CDR1 is MGHRA and CDR2 is YSYEKL. Trimming removed 2 bases from V and 6 bases from J, with 7 bases in between. The CDR3 protein is CASSQNNQTQYF. DNA of the CDR3: TGCGCCAGCAGCCAAAATAACCAGACCCAGTACTTC.

This chain connects TRBV3-1 (or the pseudogene TRBV3-2) to TRBJ2-7, with TRBD2 matching 8 bases. The length of the CDR3 is 16 residues. V shed 3 bases and J 3 bases; nucleotides not matched to a gene: 10. CDR1 and CDR2 from the germline V gene are LGHDT and YNNKEL (reference sequence). The CDR3 bases are TGTGCCAGCAGCCACCGGAGGGGGACTAGTGGCTACGAGCAGTACTTC. This gives the protein CASSHRRGTSGYEQYF.

CDR3 coding DNA: TGTGCCAGCAGCTTAGGACAGGGGCGACCTGGGGCCAACGTCCTGACTTTC. Translating gives CASSLGQGRPGANVLTF. V is TRBV14 and J is TRBJ2-6, with 9 positions matching TRBD1. This CDR3 comprises 17 residues. V shed 5 bases and J 2 bases; nucleotides not matched to a gene: 7. Germline V lookup: CDR1 SGHDN, CDR2 FVKESK.

The gene calls are TRBV6-5 and TRBJ1-2, with D perhaps TRBD1 (5 bases). Between the trimmed V and J ends, which lost 2 bases and 5 bases, there was a span of 12 bases. The germline CDR1 and CDR2 sequences are MNHEY and SVGAGI. This CDR3 region has 14 residues. CDR3 DNA: TGTGCCAGCAGTTACGAGAGGGGCCCTTATGGCTACACCTTC. Encoded protein: CASSYERGPYGYTF.

The rearrangement joins TRBV7-9 to TRBJ2-3; the D gene is possibly TRBD1 (6 bases). There are 14 residues in the CDR3. Between the trimmed V and J ends, which lost 11 bases and 4 bases, there was a span of 19 bases. Germline loops: CDR1 SEHNR, CDR2 FQNEAQ (reference sequence). This CDR3 is CAVGGLPGADTQYF. The DNA of the CDR3 is TGTGCCGTTGGGGGCCTCCCAGGCGCAGATACGCAGTATTTT.

V and J are TRBV28 and TRBJ2-3, with no clear D. V dropped 3 bases and J dropped 5 bases, with 15 bases sitting between them. Germline CDR1 MDHEN, CDR2 SYDVKM. CDR3 length equals 15 residues. CDR3 loop: CASSFILGLGDTQYF. The CDR3 coding sequence is TGTGCCAGCAGTTTTATCTTGGGGTTAGGAGATACGCAGTATTTT.

This rearrangement joins TRBV4-2 to TRBJ2-1; D may be TRBD2 (6 bases). The CDR3 totals 15 residues. Deletions cut 3 bases from V and 0 bases from J, with 9 bases between. Per germline, CDR1 LGHNA and CDR2 YNFKEQ. Here the CDR3 reads CASSQDYYSYNEQFF. Written as DNA, the CDR3 is TGTGCCAGCAGCCAGGACTATTACTCCTACAATGAGCAGTTCTTC.

Only a few counts were recorded for this clone. This rearrangement joins TRBV7-9 to TRBJ2-1; D is undetermined. The CDR3 contains 18 residues. Trimming took off 4 bases at V and 6 bases at J, with 25 bases between the two ends. CDR1 SEHNR and CDR2 FQNEAQ come from the germline V gene (reference sequence). The CDR3 DNA sequence: TGTGCCAGCAGCTCGATTGGGCTTTCGATTAAACAGCGCAATGAGCAGTTCTTC. Its translation is CASSSIGLSIKQRNEQFF.

This chain joins TRBV9 and TRBJ2-3; D is possibly TRBD1 (5 bases). Germline V gene lookup returns CDR1 SGDLS and CDR2 YYNGEE. The CDR3 length is 16 residues. The V gene lost 5 bases and the J gene lost 3 bases, with 19 bases spanning the gap. For the CDR3, the DNA is TGTGCCAGCAGGGCCCCGGGTGGGGCCGGGACAGATACGCAGTATTTT. This sequence encodes CASRAPGGAGTDTQYF.

The V call is TRBV20-1, the J call TRBJ2-1; D not certain. The CDR3 loop spans 10 amino acids. V lost 7 bases to trimming and J lost 5 bases, with 6 bases between them. Germline CDR1 and CDR2: DFQATT and SNEGSKA (reference sequence). CDR3 loop: CSVAHNEQFF. For the CDR3, the DNA is TGCAGTGTGGCCCACAATGAGCAGTTCTTC.

The chain recombines TRBV6-6 with TRBJ1-6; D is uncertain. Germline loops: CDR1 MNHNY, CDR2 SVGAGI (reference sequence). The CDR3 has 14 amino acids. Trimming shortened V by 6 bases and J by 6 bases, and 12 bases separated the two germline ends. In DNA form, the CDR3 reads TGTGCCAGCAGAGGGAGTCTGGTTAATTCACCCCTCCACTTT. Its protein product is CASRGSLVNSPLHF.